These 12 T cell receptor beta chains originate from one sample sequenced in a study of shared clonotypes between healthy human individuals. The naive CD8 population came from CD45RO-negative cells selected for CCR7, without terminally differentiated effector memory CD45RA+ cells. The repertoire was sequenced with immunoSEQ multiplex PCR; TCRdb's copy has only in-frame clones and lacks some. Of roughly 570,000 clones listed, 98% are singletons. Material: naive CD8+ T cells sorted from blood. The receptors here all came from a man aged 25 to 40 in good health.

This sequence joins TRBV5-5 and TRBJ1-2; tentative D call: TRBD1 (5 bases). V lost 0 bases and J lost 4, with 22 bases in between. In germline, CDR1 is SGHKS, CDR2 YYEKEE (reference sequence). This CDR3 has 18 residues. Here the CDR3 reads CASSLGAPGTITSYGYTF. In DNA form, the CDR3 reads TGTGCCAGCAGCTTGGGGGCCCCCGGGACGATAACTTCCTATGGCTACACCTTC.

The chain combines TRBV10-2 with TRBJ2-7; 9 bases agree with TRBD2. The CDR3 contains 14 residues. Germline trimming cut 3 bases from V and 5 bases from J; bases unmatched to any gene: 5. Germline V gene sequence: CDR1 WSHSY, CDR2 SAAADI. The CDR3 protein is CASSDIAGENEQYF. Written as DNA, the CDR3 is TGCGCCAGCAGTGATATAGCGGGAGAAAACGAGCAGTACTTC.

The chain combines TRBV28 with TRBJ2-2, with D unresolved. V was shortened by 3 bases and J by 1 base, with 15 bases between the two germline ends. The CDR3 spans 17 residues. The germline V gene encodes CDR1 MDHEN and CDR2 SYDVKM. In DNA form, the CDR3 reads TGTGCCAGCAGTTTTGTCCAGCACCTACTGAACACCGGGGAGCTGTTTTTT. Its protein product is CASSFVQHLLNTGELFF.

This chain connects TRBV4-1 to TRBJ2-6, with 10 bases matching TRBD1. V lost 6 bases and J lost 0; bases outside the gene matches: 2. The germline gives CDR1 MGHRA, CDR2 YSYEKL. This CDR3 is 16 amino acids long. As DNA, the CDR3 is TGCGCCAGCAGATGGACAGGGGGCTCTGGGGCCAACGTCCTGACTTTC. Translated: CASRWTGGSGANVLTF.

As DNA, the CDR3 is TGTGCCAGCAGCCCTAGGTCGGGAAGGACCGGGGAGCTGTTTTTT. It specifies CASSPRSGRTGELFF. J is TRBJ2-2 and V is TRBV11-3, with D possibly matching TRBD2 (5 bases). CDR3 length equals 15 residues. Germline loops: CDR1 SGHNT, CDR2 YENEEA. V was trimmed by 5 bases and J by 5 bases, leaving 15 bases between them.

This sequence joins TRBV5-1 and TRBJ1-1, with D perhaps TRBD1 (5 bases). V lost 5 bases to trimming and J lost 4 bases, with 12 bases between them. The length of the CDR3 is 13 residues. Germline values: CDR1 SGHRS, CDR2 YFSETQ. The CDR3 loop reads CASRGLGTTEAFF. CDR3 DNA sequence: TGCGCCAGCAGGGGTTTGGGGACCACTGAAGCTTTCTTT.

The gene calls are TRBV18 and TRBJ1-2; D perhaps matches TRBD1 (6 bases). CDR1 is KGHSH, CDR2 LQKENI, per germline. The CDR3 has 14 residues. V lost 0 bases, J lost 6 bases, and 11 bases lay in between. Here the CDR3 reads CASSPPGGADGYTF. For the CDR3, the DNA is TGTGCCAGCTCACCACCTGGGGGCGCGGATGGCTACACCTTC.

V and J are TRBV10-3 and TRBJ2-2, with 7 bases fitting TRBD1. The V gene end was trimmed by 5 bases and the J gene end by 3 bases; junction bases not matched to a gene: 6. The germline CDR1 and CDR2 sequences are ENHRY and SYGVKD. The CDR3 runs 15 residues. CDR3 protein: CAISNRDRDTGELFF. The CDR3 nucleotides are TGTGCCATCAGTAACCGGGACAGAGACACCGGGGAGCTGTTTTTT.

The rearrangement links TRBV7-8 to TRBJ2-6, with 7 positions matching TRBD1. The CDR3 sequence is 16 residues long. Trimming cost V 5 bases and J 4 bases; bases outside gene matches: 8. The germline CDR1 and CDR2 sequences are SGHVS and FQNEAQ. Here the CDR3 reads CASSARQGSGANVLTF. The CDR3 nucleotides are TGTGCCAGCAGCGCCCGACAGGGCTCCGGGGCCAACGTCCTGACTTTC. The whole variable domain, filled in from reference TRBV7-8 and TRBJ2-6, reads GAGVSQSPRYKVAKRGQDVALRCDPISGHVSLFWYQQALGQGPEFLTYFQNEAQLDKSGLPSDRFFAERPEGSVSTLKIQRTQQEDSAVYLCASSARQGSGANVLTFGAGSRLTVL.

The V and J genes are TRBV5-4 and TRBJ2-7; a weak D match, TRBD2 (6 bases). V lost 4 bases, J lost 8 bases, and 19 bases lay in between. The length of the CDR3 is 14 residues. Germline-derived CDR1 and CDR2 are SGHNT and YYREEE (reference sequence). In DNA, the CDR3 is TGTGCCAGCAGCCTTAGCGGATCTACTATCAAGCAGTACTTC. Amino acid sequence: CASSLSGSTIKQYF.

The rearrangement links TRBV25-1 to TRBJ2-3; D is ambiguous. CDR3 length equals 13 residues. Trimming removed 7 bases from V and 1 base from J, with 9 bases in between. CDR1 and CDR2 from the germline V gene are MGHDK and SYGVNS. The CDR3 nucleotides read TGTGCCAGCACCAAGACTGGCACAGATACGCAGTATTTT. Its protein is CASTKTGTDTQYF.

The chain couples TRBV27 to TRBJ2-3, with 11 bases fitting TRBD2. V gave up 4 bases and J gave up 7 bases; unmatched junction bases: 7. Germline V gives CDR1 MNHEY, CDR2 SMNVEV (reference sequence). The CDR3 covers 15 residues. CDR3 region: CASSSATSGIYTQYF. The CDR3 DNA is TGTGCCAGCAGTTCCGCGACTAGCGGGATTTATACGCAGTATTTT.